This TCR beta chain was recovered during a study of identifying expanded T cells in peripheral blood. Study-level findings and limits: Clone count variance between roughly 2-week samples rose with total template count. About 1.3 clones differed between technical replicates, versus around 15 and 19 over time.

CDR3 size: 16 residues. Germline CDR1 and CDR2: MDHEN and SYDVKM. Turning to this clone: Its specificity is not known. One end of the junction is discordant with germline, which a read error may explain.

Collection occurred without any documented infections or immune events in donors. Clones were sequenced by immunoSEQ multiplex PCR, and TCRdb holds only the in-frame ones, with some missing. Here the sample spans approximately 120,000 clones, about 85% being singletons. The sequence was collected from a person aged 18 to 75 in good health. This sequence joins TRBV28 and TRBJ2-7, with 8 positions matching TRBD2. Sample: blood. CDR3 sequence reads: CASRTTTRTSSNEQYF. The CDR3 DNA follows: TGTGCCAGCAGAACTACTACAAGGACTAGCTCCAACGAGCAGTACTTC.